This T cell receptor beta chain was captured by sequencing in a study of T cells in Graves' hyperthyroidism and ophthalmopathy. Whole-study results and caveats: The model identified upcoming ophthalmopathy a median around 6 months ahead of onset. The authors' 13 V-J model separated ophthalmopathy from stable hyperthyroidism.

This clonotype was detected a few times. No antigen is known for it. It was uncontrolled infection, other autoimmune disease, pregnancy or lactation that excluded patients. The investigators amplified TCR beta CDR3 regions from RNA transcripts. In the first-round RT-PCR of the TCR CDR3, the HTBI primer set was used. From the multiplex PCR reads, TCRdb called clonotypes with MiXCR, one entry per CDR3 protein. The sample includes hundreds of thousands of distinct CDR3 sequences, 16% seen only once; the top ten take around 18%. Looked up from germline, CDR1 is LGHNA and CDR2 is YNFKEQ. Trimming cost V 0 bases and J 1 base, with 12 bases left between them. The CDR3 totals 16 residues.

The sample taken for sequencing was blood. The origin of this receptor is a woman between 18 and 29 years old with Graves' hyperthyroidism. J is TRBJ1-2 and V is TRBV4-2; tentative D call: TRBD1 (6 bases). CDR3: CASSQDGQGINYGYTF. The CDR3 nucleotides read TGTGCCAGCAGCCAAGATGGGCAGGGGATTAACTATGGCTACACCTTC.